This record covers a single T cell receptor (beta chain). The entry originates in a study of identical twins. TCRdb redid the calling of the 5' RACE reads with MiXCR, one entry per CDR3 protein. The sample includes approximately 700,000 distinct CDR3 sequences, 15% to 20% of them seen just once. This CDR3 comprises 16 residues. Trimming removed 4 bases from V and 5 bases from J, with 18 bases in between. Looked up from germline, CDR1 is LGHNA and CDR2 is YNFKEQ. This sample also appeared in a second study, on T cells expressing NK-cell markers.

The TCR originated in a young woman in good health. Material for sequencing was PBMCs. V usage is TRBV4-2 and J usage is TRBJ2-1; maybe TRBD2 (7 bases). CDR3 region: CASSRLGGGADNEQFF. CDR3 coding DNA: TGTGCCAGCAGCCGCCTCGGCGGGGGCGCAGACAATGAGCAGTTCTTC.